The source of this T cell receptor (beta chain) is a study of blood T cell repertoires in COVID-19 (TCRdb year 2020). As for the study more broadly: Samples covering the acute and convalescent phases of COVID-19 were provided by collaborators in the United States, Italy and Spain. Samples came from the ongoing ImmuneRACE study (first 160 participants) plus 1,254 subjects from 6 global collaborators. The repertoires were made available in a free public database intended to serve as a resource for research on the immune response to SARS-CoV-2. HLA class I and class II types, where available, came from metadata supplied by the sample provider rather than from assay-based typing. The material from the prospective study consisted of cDNA or gDNA derived from T cells, B-cell-depleted T cells, or PBMCs. A de-identified subject ID, COVID-19 status, age in years and sex were almost always included in the sample metadata. The dataset comprised deeply sampled blood TCRbeta repertoires from subjects exposed to, actively infected with, or recovered from COVID-19.

Turning to this clone: Its antigen is still unknown. Base qualities are missing; no much larger clone stands one base away.

Overall study results and their limits: The quantity of clinical and demographic metadata differed by source and by participant and was supplied without curation.

TCRbeta CDR3 regions were amplified from genomic DNA by means of the immunoSEQ Assay, a bias-controlled multiplex PCR. As for how the authors treated the data: The number of nucleated cells in each sample was estimated from the amplification of reference gene primers within the assay. To quantify the absolute abundance of each unique TCRbeta CDR3 rearrangement, sequence reads were collapsed and filtered. For each sample, productive Simpson clonality was calculated as the square root of Simpson's diversity index over productive rearrangements. Entries here come from immuneACCESS through TCRdb and include only in-frame sequences with V and J called. Some clones fail to appear in such tables; in the studies checked, an unresolved V gene covers under half of the shortfall, and the cause of the remainder is unknown. V, J and clone size derive from that table, while D and trimming were established from the DNA sequence. This sample comprises under 200,000 clones, about four fifths of them detected only once. The ten largest clones represent around 3.2% of the sample.

Participants in the prospective study were aged about 18 to 95 years, lived in about two dozen United States geographic areas, and enrolled through a virtual design. To assign participants to cohorts, the prospective study relied on clinical history that participants themselves reported in a screening survey and a study questionnaire. Recovered participants in ImmuneRACE Cohort 3 were defined by two consecutive negative NP/OP PCR tests, clearance by a healthcare professional, or resolution of symptoms. In the prospective study, mobile phlebotomists collected whole blood, serum and a nasopharyngeal or oropharyngeal swab from each participant. Participants in the prospective study had the option to provide additional blood draws and questionnaires over an approximately 2-month period. Prospective study blood samples were shipped either frozen or at room temperature before DNA extraction. Taken from cysteine to phenylalanine, the CDR3 has 12 residues. Only the CDR3 region is kept as DNA, spanning 36 bases read in frame from base 1.

The receptor chain draws on TRBV21-1 and TRBJ2-3; the table's TRBD2 call for D was not verified on the DNA. TRBV21-1 constitutes a pseudogene. This clonotype originated in a woman aged 60-70 years who had recovered from COVID-19. Sequencing was done on a sample of PBMCs or T cells enriched from blood (not recorded which). The CDR3 region has the sequence CASNEKRETQYF. The sequenced DNA is TGTGCCAGCAACGAAAAGCGGGAAACGCAGTATTTT.